The 29 T cell receptor beta chains in this list originate from one sample, sequenced in a study of blood T cell repertoires in COVID-19. Assay: immunoSEQ multiplex PCR; the TCRdb copy retains only in-frame clones and omits some. Of 250,000 to 300,000 clones in the sample, approximately 86% were seen once. The sequencing sample was made of peripheral blood. The receptors come from a man aged 18 to 29 with active or convalescent COVID-19.

The chain links TRBV9 to TRBJ2-2, with 10 bases aligning to TRBD2. This CDR3 region has 21 residues. From germline, CDR1 is SGDLS and CDR2 YYNGEE. V trimming: 0 bases; J trimming: 6 bases; junction bases outside the gene matches: 20. This chain's CDR3 is CASSVESLSALAGGIPGELFF. The CDR3 DNA sequence: TGTGCCAGCAGCGTAGAATCCCTTTCAGCATTAGCGGGGGGTATACCCGGGGAGCTGTTTTTT.

The CDR3 nucleotides read TGTGCCAGCAGTTTTATCCGGAACACTGAAGCTTTCTTT. This translates into CASSFIRNTEAFF. This chain joins TRBV27 and TRBJ1-1; no clear D gene. Trimming left V 3 bases short and J 1 base short, with 6 bases between. The CDR3 runs to 13 residues. CDR1 MNHEY and CDR2 SMNVEV come from the germline V gene (reference sequence).

V usage is TRBV5-4 and J usage is TRBJ1-1; 11 bases agree with TRBD1. The CDR3 is 17 amino acids. Germline values: CDR1 SGHNT, CDR2 YYREEE (reference sequence). Trimming took 3 bases from V and 4 from J; bases not matched to a gene: 11. The CDR3 reads CASSSQDRGREITEAFF. CDR3 in DNA: TGTGCCAGCAGCTCTCAGGACAGGGGGCGCGAGATCACTGAAGCTTTCTTT.

The gene calls are TRBV5-1 and TRBJ2-7; TRBD2 aligns across 9 bases. The ends lost 7 bases at V and 2 bases at J; junction bases unmatched: 7. Germline CDR1 is SGHRS and CDR2 is YFSETQ. This CDR3 is 14 amino acids long. CDR3 nucleotide sequence: TGCGCCAGCGCGGGAGGGCAGGGCGCCTACGAGCAGTACTTC. It specifies CASAGGQGAYEQYF.

The chain joins TRBV20-1 to TRBJ2-5; D is uncertain. In germline, CDR1 is DFQATT, CDR2 SNEGSKA (reference sequence). Trimming removed 6 bases at V and 7 bases at J, with 3 bases between. The CDR3 consists of 8 residues. CDR3: CSAGTQYF. As DNA, the CDR3 is TGCAGTGCCGGGACCCAGTACTTC.

The V and J genes are TRBV6-5 and TRBJ2-7; no reliable D call. V lost 7 bases to trimming and J lost 6 bases, with 13 bases between them. In germline, CDR1 is MNHEY, CDR2 SVGAGI. The CDR3 spans 12 residues. CDR3 in DNA: TGTGCCAGCATCTCCTTCTCAGGCGAGCAGTACTTC. Its translation is CASISFSGEQYF.

The chain employs TRBV25-1 and TRBJ2-1; 10 nucleotides line up with TRBD1. Trimming removed 0 bases from V and 6 bases from J; junction bases left unmatched: 8. Germline loops: CDR1 MGHDK, CDR2 SYGVNS. The CDR3 spans 17 residues. The CDR3 nucleotides are TGTGCCAGCAGTGAATATTGGGACAGGGGAGTGATCAATGAGCAGTTCTTC. The encoded protein is CASSEYWDRGVINEQFF.

This clone was counted only a few times. CDR3 coding DNA: TGCGCCAGCAGTGAGAGCCAGGGGATCGAAAAACTGTTTTTT. It is translated as CASSESQGIEKLFF. The chain carries TRBV10-1 and TRBJ1-4, with a possible D match to TRBD1 (6 bases). Trimming removed 2 bases from V and 8 bases from J, with 12 bases in between. Germline V gene data show CDR1 as WNHNN and CDR2 as SYGVQD (reference sequence). CDR3 size: 14 residues.

V gene TRBV9 combines with J gene TRBJ1-1; D is unclear. This CDR3 spans 13 amino acids. Deletions cut 0 bases from V and 10 bases from J, with 13 bases between. From germline, CDR1 is SGDLS and CDR2 YYNGEE. The CDR3 reads CASSVGPGEGAFF. CDR3 bases: TGTGCCAGCAGCGTAGGGCCGGGAGAAGGAGCTTTCTTT.

The rearrangement joins TRBV4-1 to TRBJ1-1, with D unclear. Germline V gene data show CDR1 as MGHRA and CDR2 as YSYEKL. V lost 4 bases and J 8 bases, leaving 17 bases between the germline ends. The CDR3 runs 14 residues. The CDR3 nucleotides are TGCGCCAGCAGCCTAGAGGCGAGGGATGGGGAAGCTTTCTTT. Its protein product is CASSLEARDGEAFF.

V usage is TRBV2 and J usage is TRBJ1-1; TRBD1 aligns across 7 bases. The CDR3 sequence is 11 residues long. Germline CDR1 SNHLY, CDR2 FYNNEI. V lost 6 bases to trimming and J lost 10 bases; unmatched junction nucleotides: 5. CDR3 residues: CASRGTVGAFF. DNA of the CDR3: TGTGCCAGCAGGGGGACAGTGGGAGCTTTCTTT. The full variable domain, with the rest looked up from reference TRBV2 and TRBJ1-1, is EPEVTQTPSHQVTQMGQEVILRCVPISNHLYFYWYRQILGQKVEFLVSFYNNEISEKSEIFDDQFSVERPDGSNFTLKIRSTKLEDSAMYFCASRGTVGAFFGQGTRLTVV.

This chain connects TRBV6-2 or TRBV6-3 to TRBJ2-5; TRBD2 aligns across 8 bases. The CDR3 is made up of 18 amino acids. Germline V gene data show CDR1 as MNHEY and CDR2 as SVGEGT. J gave up 5 bases and V 4 bases, and 18 bases lay outside the gene matches. In DNA, the CDR3 is TGTGCCAGCAGTTTTCCCCTGGAGGAAGCGGGAGAGCTGGAGACCCAGTACTTC. Protein: CASSFPLEEAGELETQYF.

This chain joins TRBV30 and TRBJ2-5, with a possible D match to TRBD1 (5 bases). V lost 1 base and J lost 7, with 22 bases in between. The CDR3 contains 16 residues. Germline V gene lookup returns CDR1 GTSNPN and CDR2 SVGIG (reference sequence). The CDR3 coding sequence is TGTGCCTGGAGTGGAATCGATGGGGCTGGGGTATGGACCCAGTACTTC. It translates to CAWSGIDGAGVWTQYF.

This chain joins TRBV4-1 and TRBJ2-1, with TRBD2 identical over 11 bases. V trimming: 4 bases; J trimming: 4 bases; junction bases outside the gene matches: 18. There are 20 residues in the CDR3. Germline-derived CDR1 and CDR2 are MGHRA and YSYEKL. The CDR3 here is CASSPVTKNGGLAGYNEQFF. CDR3 nucleotide sequence: TGCGCCAGCAGCCCAGTTACCAAGAACGGAGGACTAGCGGGTTACAATGAGCAGTTCTTC.

This clone was picked up a small number of times. The chain employs TRBV25-1 and TRBJ1-6, with 10 bases aligning to TRBD1. This CDR3 contains 14 residues. The ends lost 3 bases at V and 11 bases at J; junction bases unmatched: 4. The germline CDR1 and CDR2 sequences are MGHDK and SYGVNS. The DNA of the CDR3 is TGTGCCAGCAGTGAGACAGGGGGCTTCCCACCCCTCCACTTT. Its translation: CASSETGGFPPLHF.

J is TRBJ1-1 and V is TRBV19, with D possibly being TRBD1 (5 bases). The V end lost 6 bases, the J end lost 2 bases, and 10 bases lay between the germline ends. There are 13 residues in the CDR3. Germline V gene sequence: CDR1 LNHDA, CDR2 SQIVND (reference sequence). The CDR3 loop is CASSEGLNTEAFF. The DNA of the CDR3 is TGTGCCAGTAGCGAGGGACTAAACACTGAAGCTTTCTTT. Supplemented by reference TRBV19 and TRBJ1-1, the full variable domain reads DGGITQSPKYLFRKEGQNVTLSCEQNLNHDAMYWYRQDPGQGLRLIYYSQIVNDFQKGDIAEGYSVSREKKESFPLTVTSAQKNPTAFYLCASSEGLNTEAFFGQGTRLTVV.

The chain employs TRBV7-9 and TRBJ2-1; TRBD2 matches 7 bases. CDR3 length: 17 amino acids. Germline V gives CDR1 SEHNR, CDR2 FQNEAQ (reference sequence). V gave up 5 bases and J gave up 1 base; unmatched junction bases: 11. CDR3 region: CASSPPLAAVSYNEQFF. The DNA of the CDR3 is TGTGCCAGCAGCCCCCCGCTAGCGGCTGTTTCCTACAATGAGCAGTTCTTC.

V usage is TRBV7-9 and J usage is TRBJ2-7; 9 bases match TRBD1. This CDR3 is 16 amino acids long. J gave up 4 bases and V 1 base, and 8 bases lay outside the gene matches. Germline values: CDR1 SEHNR, CDR2 FQNEAQ (reference sequence). The DNA of the CDR3 is TGTGCCAGCAGCTTAGGCCAAGGACAGGGGCCATACGAGCAGTACTTC. It specifies CASSLGQGQGPYEQYF.

CDR3 DNA sequence: TGTGCCAGCGGAACGGACACCTCCTACGAGCAGTACTTC. It encodes CASGTDTSYEQYF. The chain combines TRBV7-9 with TRBJ2-7; TRBD1 is a possible D gene (5 bases). The V end lost 8 bases, the J end lost 0 bases, and 11 bases lay between the germline ends. Germline CDR1 SEHNR, CDR2 FQNEAQ (reference sequence). The CDR3 is 13 amino acids.

The chain couples TRBV2 to TRBJ2-1, with 9 bases aligning to TRBD2. This CDR3 contains 16 residues. Germline trimming cut 1 base from V and 7 bases from J; bases unmatched to any gene: 8. Germline V lookup: CDR1 SNHLY, CDR2 FYNNEI. CDR3 sequence (DNA): TGTGCCAGCAGTGAAGGGGCGGGAGGGTTTCTGAATGAGCAGTTCTTC. As protein: CASSEGAGGFLNEQFF. Full variable domain (remainder filled in from reference TRBV2 and TRBJ2-1): EPEVTQTPSHQVTQMGQEVILRCVPISNHLYFYWYRQILGQKVEFLVSFYNNEISEKSEIFDDQFSVERPDGSNFTLKIRSTKLEDSAMYFCASSEGAGGFLNEQFFGPGTRLTVL.

V is TRBV7-4 and J is TRBJ1-2; D is unresolved. Germline loops: CDR1 SGHVT, CDR2 SQSDAQ. V was pared by 9 bases and J by 6 bases, with 29 bases between. CDR3 length: 17 amino acids. DNA for the CDR3: TGTGCCAGAAGGAAGCGACCGAATTGGCCCGATCATGATGGCTACACCTTC. It is translated as CARRKRPNWPDHDGYTF.

V is TRBV6-6 and J is TRBJ1-2; 11 bases line up with TRBD1. V lost 5 bases and J lost 1; bases outside the gene matches: 9. Germline V gene sequence: CDR1 MNHNY, CDR2 SVGAGI (reference sequence). The CDR3 consists of 17 residues. CDR3: CASSLARTGGNNYGYTF. CDR3 coding DNA: TGTGCCAGCAGTCTCGCACGGACAGGGGGCAATAACTATGGCTACACCTTC.

The chain combines TRBV7-3 with TRBJ2-2; 7 positions match TRBD1. The germline V gene has CDR1 SGHTA and CDR2 FQGTGA. J lost 3 bases, V lost 5 bases, and 3 bases had no gene match. The CDR3 consists of 14 residues. CDR3 protein: CASSPDRDTGELFF. The CDR3 DNA follows: TGTGCCAGCAGCCCCGACAGGGACACCGGGGAGCTGTTTTTT.

This clone was seen a handful of times. The CDR3 spells CASSFGLNTEAFF. DNA of the CDR3: TGTGCCAGCAGCTTTGGGCTGAACACTGAAGCTTTCTTT. This chain connects TRBV11-1 to TRBJ1-1; no clear D. Germline loops: CDR1 SGHAT, CDR2 FQDESV (reference sequence). This CDR3 is built from 13 residues. V lost 3 bases, J lost 0 bases, and 5 bases lay in between.

The chain uses TRBV11-3 and TRBJ1-2, with D possibly being TRBD1 (5 bases). CDR1 and CDR2 (germline): SGHNT, YENEEA. The CDR3 covers 13 residues. V shed 3 bases and J shed 4 bases, with 9 bases lying between them. Here the CDR3 DNA reads TGTGCCAGCAGCTTTGGGGGGTCCTATGGCTACACCTTC. Its protein product is CASSFGGSYGYTF.

V is TRBV28 and J is TRBJ2-7, with 10 nucleotides matching TRBD1. This CDR3 has 14 amino acids. Per the germline V gene, CDR1 is MDHEN and CDR2 is SYDVKM. J was trimmed by 7 bases and V by 5 bases; bases with no gene match: 8. The CDR3, as DNA: TGTGCCAGCAGTCAAGGGACAGGGGATGGGGAGCAGTACTTC. It yields the protein CASSQGTGDGEQYF.

The chain links TRBV28 to TRBJ2-3; D is perhaps TRBD2 (6 bases). Trimming took off 0 bases at V and 6 bases at J, with 7 bases between the two ends. From germline, CDR1 is MDHEN and CDR2 SYDVKM. The CDR3 has 13 amino acids. The CDR3 DNA reads as TGTGCCAGCAGTTTATGGGCGGGGGATACGCAGTATTTT. Translation: CASSLWAGDTQYF.

The gene calls are TRBV5-1 and TRBJ2-1, with 7 positions matching TRBD1. Germline assignment: CDR1 SGHRS and CDR2 YFSETQ. Trimming at V came to 2 bases and at J to 4 bases, leaving 6 bases not matched to a gene. The CDR3 covers 15 residues. The CDR3 DNA follows: TGCGCCAGCAGCTTCCAGGGGGACGGGTACAATGAGCAGTTCTTC. Encoded protein: CASSFQGDGYNEQFF.

V gene TRBV12-3 or TRBV12-4 combines with J gene TRBJ2-1; D not resolved. Trimming removed 5 bases from V and 9 bases from J, with 11 bases in between. The CDR3 has 12 residues. The CDR3 coding sequence is TGTGCCAGCAGTCCGGGTTCGGGTGAGCAGTTCTTC. As protein: CASSPGSGEQFF.